This T cell receptor (beta chain) was profiled in a study of shared clonotypes between healthy human individuals. After removal of 4 bases from V and 6 bases from J, the junction contained 14 bases not matched to a gene. The CDR3 totals 16 residues. CDR1 and CDR2 (germline): SGHRS, YFSETQ. Each sample came from a Caucasian adult donor living in Nashville, Tennessee. The assay ran at deep level. Around 30,000 T cell genomes (300 ng DNA) went into each PBMC replicate. Generated by immunoSEQ multiplex PCR, the TCRdb table keeps only in-frame clones and is missing some. The sample holds about 470,000 clones, roughly three quarters seen once. Study conclusions and caveats: Only blood was sampled; tissue repertoires likely differ.

With regard to this clone: Its antigen is not known.

The clonotype comes from a woman aged 40 to 50 in good health. Some clones in this sample may be carry-over from other donors' samples. The chain has TRBV5-1 and TRBJ2-3; TRBD2 aligns across 7 bases. What was sequenced was PBMCs. CDR3 nucleotide sequence: TGCGCCAGCAGCGGTGAAGGGGCGGGAGTTGCGGATACGCAGTATTTT. Its protein product is CASSGEGAGVADTQYF.